Detailed here is one T cell receptor beta chain. The data are from a study of lymphopenia after photon versus proton radiotherapy. CDR1 and CDR2 (germline): LNHDA, SQIVND (reference sequence). V shed 9 bases and J shed 9 bases, with 15 bases lying between them. There are 13 residues in the CDR3. Assay: immunoSEQ multiplex PCR; the TCRdb copy retains only in-frame clones and omits some. Of more than 4,000 clones listed, 70% to 90% are singletons. The material was peripheral blood, obtained from a patient treated with photon-based radiotherapy. This receptor was taken from an elderly man with cholangiocarcinoma. The V and J genes are TRBV19 and TRBJ1-6; a weak D match, TRBD1 (6 bases). In DNA form, the CDR3 reads TGTGCCAGCGGGACATTGACCGGTTCACCCCTCCACTTT. Translated: CASGTLTGSPLHF.